The 10 T cell receptor beta chains presented below share a single source sample, sequenced in a study of T cell responses to AZD1222 COVID-19 vaccine. This table comes from immunoSEQ multiplex PCR, and its TCRdb copy is limited to in-frame clones, with some not included. Altogether some 150,000 clones are present, under 95% being singletons, with the ten largest covering 3.3%. Sequencing used peripheral blood, obtained 28 days after the second AZD1222 dose. Receptors originate from an adult who received the AZD1222 COVID-19 vaccine.

Turning to this clone: Distinct nucleotide sequences in the sample also encode this CDR3. Here the CDR3 reads CASGSSMNTEAFF. In nucleotides, the CDR3 is TGTGCCAGCGGGTCTAGCATGAACACTGAAGCTTTCTTT. The chain links TRBV28 to TRBJ1-1; no clear D. Germline V lookup: CDR1 MDHEN, CDR2 SYDVKM. The length of the CDR3 is 13 residues. The V end was cut by 8 bases, the J end by 0 bases, with 10 bases between.

The rearrangement joins TRBV19 to TRBJ1-5, with D maybe TRBD1 (5 bases). CDR1 and CDR2 from the germline V gene are LNHDA and SQIVND (reference sequence). This CDR3 spans 13 amino acids. V lost 1 base to trimming and J lost 6 bases, with 7 bases between them. The CDR3, as DNA: TGTGCCAGTAGTATAGGGAGGGGTCAGCCCCAGCATTTT. This sequence encodes CASSIGRGQPQHF.

The chain joins TRBV19 to TRBJ2-3; 13 bases fit TRBD2. Trimming cost V 3 bases and J 4 bases; bases outside gene matches: 13. Per the germline V gene, CDR1 is LNHDA and CDR2 is SQIVND (reference sequence). CDR3 length: 19 amino acids. The CDR3 DNA reads TGTGCCAGTAGTATCCGGGACAGCGGACTAGCGGGAGTCCCAGATACGCAGTATTTT. The encoded protein is CASSIRDSGLAGVPDTQYF. The full variable domain, rest sourced from reference TRBV19 and TRBJ2-3, is DGGITQSPKYLFRKEGQNVTLSCEQNLNHDAMYWYRQDPGQGLRLIYYSQIVNDFQKGDIAEGYSVSREKKESFPLTVTSAQKNPTAFYLCASSIRDSGLAGVPDTQYFGPGTRLTVL.

The chain couples TRBV6-5 to TRBJ1-5, with TRBD1 identical over 9 bases. Germline trimming cut 6 bases from V and 1 base from J; bases unmatched to any gene: 4. This CDR3 region has 15 residues. Germline CDR1 and CDR2: MNHEY and SVGAGI. This CDR3 is CASRRDRESNQPQHF. Here the CDR3 DNA reads TGTGCCAGCAGGCGGGACAGGGAGAGCAATCAGCCCCAGCATTTT.

The DNA for the CDR3 is TGCGCCAGCAGCTTGAGGGACACTGAAGCTTTCTTT. Residues: CASSLRDTEAFF. This sequence joins TRBV5-1 and TRBJ1-1; no firm D call. From germline, CDR1 is SGHRS and CDR2 YFSETQ. This CDR3 has 12 amino acids. V was clipped by 1 base and J by 3 bases, with 4 bases between them.

The V call is TRBV24-1, the J call TRBJ2-1; tentative D call: TRBD2 (5 bases). Germline V gene lookup returns CDR1 KGHDR and CDR2 SFDVKD. The CDR3 consists of 13 residues. Trimming cost V 9 bases and J 0 bases, with 8 bases left between them. The CDR3 nucleotides are TGTGCCACCCCCGGGGACTCCTACAATGAGCAGTTCTTC. This translates into CATPGDSYNEQFF.

The V and J genes are TRBV25-1 and TRBJ2-7; TRBD1 matches at 9 bases. The CDR3 is 15 amino acids. Germline lookup yields CDR1 MGHDK and CDR2 SYGVNS. V dropped 3 bases and J dropped 2; count of bases not matched to a gene: 5. CDR3 sequence reads: CASSDRGQGTYEQYF. Here the CDR3 DNA reads TGTGCCAGCAGTGACAGGGGACAGGGAACCTACGAGCAGTACTTC.

The chain employs TRBV3-1 (or the pseudogene TRBV3-2) and TRBJ2-2; 13 bases are shared with TRBD2. Germline CDR1 is LGHDT and CDR2 is YNNKEL (reference sequence). The CDR3 consists of 15 residues. Trimming took 3 bases from V and 8 from J; bases not matched to a gene: 3. CDR3 DNA: TGTGCCAGCAGCCAGGGACTAGCGGGACTGGGGGAGCTGTTTTTT. Encoded protein: CASSQGLAGLGELFF.

The chain uses TRBV11-3 and TRBJ2-1; TRBD2 is a possible D gene (6 bases). This CDR3 is built from 15 residues. V lost 5 bases and J lost 2, with 13 bases in between. Germline V CDR1 and CDR2: SGHNT, YENEEA. In DNA, the CDR3 is TGTGCCAGCAGCCGGGACTTCGGTGCCTACAATGAGCAGTTCTTC. Encoded protein: CASSRDFGAYNEQFF.

V usage is TRBV18 and J usage is TRBJ1-2; D is perhaps TRBD1 (6 bases). The CDR3 totals 15 residues. V lost 6 bases, J lost 3 bases, and 17 bases lay in between. CDR1 KGHSH and CDR2 LQKENI come from the germline V gene. The CDR3 bases are TGTGCCAGCTCTCAATCGGCGGGACAACACTATGGCTACACCTTC. Its protein product is CASSQSAGQHYGYTF.